This T cell receptor (beta chain) was identified during a study of radiotherapy plus CTLA-4 blockade in lung cancer. The study, taken as a whole, reports: Some TCR clones had been derived from tumors. These clones expanded in peripheral blood after radiotherapy plus ipilimumab.

Concerning this clone: As yet, its antigen is unknown.

Between the trimmed V and J ends, which lost 5 bases and 2 bases, there was a span of 11 bases. The CDR3 totals 14 residues. CDR1 is SNHLY, CDR2 FYNNEI, per germline. Clones were read by immunoSEQ multiplex PCR, and TCRdb kept only the in-frame ones, dropping some. The sample yields around 30,000 clones, roughly four fifths seen once. The chain joins TRBV2 to TRBJ2-3, with TRBD2 as a possible D gene (6 bases). The clonotype was recovered from a human donor with non-small cell lung cancer that progressed on radiotherapy plus ipilimumab. Sequenced material: peripheral blood, taken from a patient treated with radiotherapy plus ipilimumab. The CDR3 sequence is CASSRGTITDTQYF. The CDR3 DNA sequence: TGTGCCAGCAGTCGCGGGACCATCACAGATACGCAGTATTTT. Based on the CDR3 plus reference TRBV2 and TRBJ2-3, the full variable domain is EPEVTQTPSHQVTQMGQEVILRCVPISNHLYFYWYRQILGQKVEFLVSFYNNEISEKSEIFDDQFSVERPDGSNFTLKIRSTKLEDSAMYFCASSRGTITDTQYFGPGTRLTVL.